Shown below are 28 T cell receptor beta chains from a single sample sequenced in a study of blood T cell repertoires in COVID-19. Produced via immunoSEQ multiplex PCR; TCRdb's table is partial and in-frame only. The repertoire has approximately 200,000 clones, roughly 80% of them found once; the top ten carry roughly 1.3%. The sequencing input was PBMCs or T cells enriched from blood (not recorded which). The source is a woman aged 40 to 55 with acute COVID-19.

V usage is TRBV5-1 and J usage is TRBJ1-2, with no clear D. V lost 6 bases and J lost 4, with 13 bases in between. Per germline, CDR1 SGHRS and CDR2 YFSETQ. The CDR3 spans 13 residues. The DNA of the CDR3 is TGCGCCAGCATGGGAGACACTCTCTATGGCTACACCTTC. Encoded protein: CASMGDTLYGYTF.

This chain joins TRBV28 and TRBJ1-1; the D gene is possibly TRBD1 (5 bases). Germline values: CDR1 MDHEN, CDR2 SYDVKM. V dropped 2 bases and J dropped 6 bases, with 16 bases sitting between them. The CDR3 runs to 15 residues. The CDR3 loop reads CASSLPGGGLSEAFF. The CDR3 bases are TGTGCCAGCAGTTTACCCGGCGGGGGTCTGTCTGAAGCTTTCTTT. The full variable domain, completed using reference TRBV28 and TRBJ1-1, is DVKVTQSSRYLVKRTGEKVFLECVQDMDHENMFWYRQDPGLGLRLIYFSYDVKMKEKGDIPEGYSVSREKKERFSLILESASTNQTSMYLCASSLPGGGLSEAFFGQGTRLTVV.

The rearrangement uses TRBV11-2 and TRBJ1-2; D gene unclear. The germline CDR1 and CDR2 sequences are SGHAT and FQNNGV. CDR3 length: 13 residues. Trimming removed 2 bases at V and 7 bases at J, with 11 bases between. The CDR3 loop reads CASSLRIAGGYTF. CDR3 coding DNA: TGTGCCAGCAGCTTAAGGATTGCGGGTGGCTACACCTTC. Supplemented by reference TRBV11-2 and TRBJ1-2, the full variable domain reads EAGVAQSPRYKIIEKRQSVAFWCNPISGHATLYWYQQILGQGPKLLIQFQNNGVVDDSQLPKDRFSAERLKGVDSTLKIQPAKLEDSAVYLCASSLRIAGGYTFGSGTRLTVV.

This sequence joins TRBV5-4 and TRBJ1-4, with 9 bases that match TRBD1. Germline V gene data show CDR1 as SGHNT and CDR2 as YYREEE (reference sequence). V lost 1 base, J lost 8 bases, and 6 bases stayed unmatched. This CDR3 comprises 15 residues. The chain's CDR3 is CASSLPGQGGEKLFF. The CDR3 bases are TGTGCCAGCAGCTTGCCGGGACAGGGAGGCGAAAAACTGTTTTTT.

The chain recombines TRBV5-1 with TRBJ1-4; D unresolved. The CDR3 is 14 residues long. Germline assignment: CDR1 SGHRS and CDR2 YFSETQ. V was clipped by 0 bases and J by 6 bases, with 9 bases between them. CDR3 sequence (DNA): TGCGCCAGCAGCTTGGGAGCGGTGGATGAAAAACTGTTTTTT. It yields the protein CASSLGAVDEKLFF.

The chain uses TRBV28 and TRBJ1-1; D gene ambiguous. Germline V CDR1 and CDR2: MDHEN, SYDVKM. The V end was cut by 1 base, the J end by 0 bases, with 12 bases between. This CDR3 comprises 16 residues. The CDR3 loop is CASSLSSPHMNTEAFF. DNA of the CDR3: TGTGCCAGCAGTTTATCCTCCCCCCACATGAACACTGAAGCTTTCTTT.

The chain links TRBV5-1 to TRBJ2-7; D is uncertain. The V gene lost 4 bases and the J gene lost 0 bases, with 17 bases spanning the gap. The CDR3 spans 16 residues. The germline V gene has CDR1 SGHRS and CDR2 YFSETQ. CDR3 residues: CASSLTLARSSYEQYF. The CDR3 nucleotides read TGCGCCAGCAGCCTTACCTTGGCCCGGAGCTCCTACGAGCAGTACTTC.

This clone has just one count. The V gene is TRBV20-1, the J gene TRBJ2-5, with TRBD2 identical over 11 bases. The V gene's germline CDR1 is DFQATT and CDR2 SNEGSKA (reference sequence). This CDR3 has 18 amino acids. The J segment lost 1 base and the V segment lost 3 bases, leaving 13 bases of the junction unmatched. The CDR3: CSASAIAGGPAVQETQYF. The CDR3 nucleotides are TGCAGTGCTAGTGCGATAGCGGGAGGGCCTGCTGTCCAAGAGACCCAGTACTTC.

The sample holds one count of this clone. This chain joins TRBV6-5 and TRBJ1-2; the D gene is possibly TRBD1 (5 bases). The germline V and J ends were trimmed by 7 bases and 4 bases, with 19 bases remaining between them. Per germline, CDR1 MNHEY and CDR2 SVGAGI. This CDR3 comprises 15 residues. This CDR3 reads CASTSQRGGTYGYTF. CDR3 coding DNA: TGTGCCAGCACGTCTCAGCGGGGGGGGACCTATGGCTACACCTTC.

The gene calls are TRBV2 and TRBJ1-5; 9 bases line up with TRBD1. The CDR3 runs to 17 residues. The germline V gene has CDR1 SNHLY and CDR2 FYNNEI. After removal of 6 bases from V and 0 bases from J, the junction contained 9 bases not matched to a gene. This CDR3 is CASSVRQGGNSNQPQHF. The CDR3 DNA follows: TGTGCCAGCAGCGTCAGACAGGGGGGAAATAGCAATCAGCCCCAGCATTTT.

The J gene is TRBJ1-2, the V gene TRBV6-5, with TRBD1 identical over 8 bases. V gave up 8 bases and J gave up 4 bases; unmatched junction bases: 9. CDR3 length: 14 amino acids. CDR1 is MNHEY and CDR2 is SVGAGI in the germline V gene. CDR3 sequence: CASGGDRGSYGYTF. The CDR3 coding sequence is TGTGCCAGCGGGGGAGACAGGGGATCCTATGGCTACACCTTC.

V is TRBV30 and J is TRBJ2-7, with a weak D call TRBD2 (5 bases). Trimming stripped 3 bases from V and 1 base from J, with 7 bases between. The length of the CDR3 is 12 residues. CDR1 and CDR2 (germline): GTSNPN, SVGIG (reference sequence). Here the CDR3 reads CAWRAGSYEQYF. In DNA form, the CDR3 reads TGTGCCTGGAGGGCGGGTTCCTACGAGCAGTACTTC. The full variable domain, in which reference TRBV30 and TRBJ2-7 provide the parts outside the CDR3, is SQTIHQWPATLVQPVGSPLSLECTVEGTSNPNLYWYRQAAGRGLQLLFYSVGIGQISSEVPQNLSASRPQDRQFILSSKKLLLSDSGFYLCAWRAGSYEQYFGPGTRLTVT.

V usage is TRBV12-2 and J usage is TRBJ2-1; the table's D call of TRBD2 was not tested on the DNA. TRBV12-2 is a documented pseudogene. This CDR3 has 17 amino acids. The CDR3 region has the DNA TGTGCAAGTCGCTTAGCGCCATCGGGACTAGCCGTCGTCAATCAGTTCTTC. This encodes CASRLAPSGLAVVNQFF.

This chain uses TRBV4-1 with TRBJ1-1; possibly TRBD1 for D (5 bases). Per germline, CDR1 MGHRA and CDR2 YSYEKL. The CDR3 is made up of 14 amino acids. The V gene lost 3 bases and the J gene lost 0 bases, with 8 bases spanning the gap. CDR3: CASSHRTMNTEAFF. DNA of the CDR3: TGCGCCAGCAGCCATCGGACAATGAACACTGAAGCTTTCTTT.

The chain employs TRBV3-1 (or the pseudogene TRBV3-2) and TRBJ1-2, with TRBD1 matching 8 bases. The CDR3 sequence is 14 residues long. With V trimmed by 0 bases and J by 8 bases, 5 bases remained unmatched. Germline loops: CDR1 LGHDT, CDR2 YNNKEL (reference sequence). The CDR3 spells CASSQDRGQGGYTF. Written as DNA, the CDR3 is TGTGCCAGCAGCCAAGACAGGGGGCAGGGGGGCTACACCTTC.

The CDR3 nucleotides read TGTGCCAGCAGCCAAGAAGGCGGCTACGAGCAGTACTTC. This translates into CASSQEGGYEQYF. V gene TRBV4-2 combines with J gene TRBJ2-7; unclear D gene. The CDR3 has 13 residues. V dropped 0 bases and J dropped 3 bases, with 6 bases sitting between them. Germline values: CDR1 LGHNA, CDR2 YNFKEQ.

The genes are TRBV27 and TRBJ2-1; D uncertain. This CDR3 is 16 amino acids long. Germline V gene data show CDR1 as MNHEY and CDR2 as SMNVEV (reference sequence). Trimming cost V 2 bases and J 2 bases, with 13 bases left between them. CDR3 sequence (DNA): TGTGCCAGCAGTTTACTGAGAGGAGACCCCTACAATGAGCAGTTCTTC. Translation gives CASSLLRGDPYNEQFF.

V gene TRBV27 combines with J gene TRBJ2-2; possible D gene TRBD2, 6 bases. V gave up 3 bases and J gave up 2 bases, with 13 bases separating them. Germline V gene data show CDR1 as MNHEY and CDR2 as SMNVEV (reference sequence). The CDR3 extends over 16 amino acids. The CDR3 protein is CASSFGLQRNTGELFF. The CDR3 nucleotides read TGTGCCAGCAGTTTTGGACTACAGAGAAACACCGGGGAGCTGTTTTTT.

The DNA of the CDR3 is TGTGCCAGCAGCCCCCCTGGGGGGAGATGGTATGGCTACACCTTC. Residues: CASSPPGGRWYGYTF. The rearrangement uses TRBV3-1 (or the pseudogene TRBV3-2) and TRBJ1-2; possibly TRBD1 for D (5 bases). CDR3 length equals 15 residues. The V end lost 4 bases, the J end lost 5 bases, and 17 bases lay between the germline ends. CDR1 and CDR2 (germline): LGHDT, YNNKEL (reference sequence).

The rearrangement links TRBV27 to TRBJ2-1; TRBD1 might be the D (6 bases). The ends were cut back, 4 bases at V and 4 bases at J, with 8 bases in the middle. Germline V lookup: CDR1 MNHEY, CDR2 SMNVEV (reference sequence). This CDR3 has 13 amino acids. The DNA of the CDR3 is TGTGCCAGCAGTTCGGACAGTTACAATGAGCAGTTCTTC. This sequence encodes CASSSDSYNEQFF.

The chain couples TRBV2 to TRBJ1-3; no reliable D call. CDR1 SNHLY and CDR2 FYNNEI come from the germline V gene. The length of the CDR3 is 14 residues. V was cut by 5 bases and J by 7 bases, with 15 bases left in between. CDR3 sequence: CASSLDPIGNTIYF. CDR3 nucleotide sequence: TGTGCCAGCAGTCTCGATCCGATCGGTAACACCATATATTTT.

This chain uses TRBV9 with TRBJ2-3; TRBD2 matches 12 bases. Trimming cost V 3 bases and J 5 bases; bases outside gene matches: 4. The length of the CDR3 is 15 residues. The germline V gene encodes CDR1 SGDLS and CDR2 YYNGEE. CDR3: CASSASGGALDTQYF. Written as DNA, the CDR3 is TGTGCCAGCAGCGCTAGCGGGGGGGCCCTAGATACGCAGTATTTT. The whole variable domain, filled in from reference TRBV9 and TRBJ2-3, reads DSGVTQTPKHLITATGQRVTLRCSPRSGDLSVYWYQQSLDQGLQFLIQYYNGEERAKGNILERFSAQQFPDLHSELNLSSLELGDSALYFCASSASGGALDTQYFGPGTRLTVL.

The rearrangement joins TRBV7-9 to TRBJ2-7; 7 nucleotides align to TRBD2. Unmatched junction bases numbered 3, after V lost 5 bases and J lost 5 bases. This CDR3 has 12 residues. Germline V gene data show CDR1 as SEHNR and CDR2 as FQNEAQ (reference sequence). The CDR3 sequence: CASSGGRDEQYF. DNA of the CDR3: TGTGCCAGCAGCGGGGGGAGGGACGAGCAGTACTTC.

The chain uses TRBV4-2 and TRBJ1-4; D gene ambiguous. This CDR3 contains 13 residues. Trimming took off 1 base at V and 5 bases at J, with 5 bases between the two ends. Germline CDR1 reads LGHNA; CDR2 reads YNFKEQ. The CDR3 spells CASSQAVNEKLFF. CDR3 nucleotide sequence: TGTGCCAGCAGCCAAGCGGTGAATGAAAAACTGTTTTTT.

The V call is TRBV30, the J call TRBJ1-2; TRBD1 matches 8 bases. From germline, CDR1 is GTSNPN and CDR2 SVGIG (reference sequence). The V gene end was trimmed by 0 bases and the J gene end by 5 bases; junction bases not matched to a gene: 5. The CDR3 contains 14 residues. CDR3 nucleotides: TGTGCCTGGAGTGTATCAGGGGGCTCATATGGCTACACCTTC. Residues: CAWSVSGGSYGYTF.

The chain couples TRBV21-1 to TRBJ2-1; the table's D call, TRBD2, has no DNA check behind it. TRBV21-1 is a pseudogene locus. The CDR3 is made up of 19 amino acids. The CDR3 is CASSKARSLWISSYNEQFF. CDR3 nucleotide sequence: TGTGCCAGCAGCAAAGCGCGTAGCCTCTGGATAAGCTCCTACAATGAGCAGTTCTTC.

V is TRBV5-1 and J is TRBJ2-1; D gene uncertain. There are 15 residues in the CDR3. CDR1 and CDR2 (germline): SGHRS, YFSETQ. Trimming took 0 bases from V and 0 from J, leaving 7 bases between them. The CDR3 protein is CASSLETYSYNEQFF. Here the CDR3 DNA reads TGCGCCAGCAGCTTGGAGACTTACTCCTACAATGAGCAGTTCTTC. The full variable domain, completed using reference TRBV5-1 and TRBJ2-1, is KAGVTQTPRYLIKTRGQQVTLSCSPISGHRSVSWYQQTPGQGLQFLFEYFSETQRNKGNFPGRFSGRQFSNSRSEMNVSTLELGDSALYLCASSLETYSYNEQFFGPGTRLTVL.

The CDR3 protein is CASSLSPSGNSYEQYF. Written as DNA, the CDR3 is TGTGCCAGCAGCTTGTCCCCTAGCGGGAACTCCTACGAGCAGTACTTC. The rearrangement links TRBV5-6 to TRBJ2-7; 9 bases agree with TRBD2. CDR3 size: 16 residues. The V gene's germline CDR1 is SGHDT and CDR2 YYEEEE. Trimming removed 1 base from V and 0 bases from J; junction bases left unmatched: 5.